A few counts support the clone carrying this T cell receptor beta chain. These data are taken from a study of T cells in Graves' hyperthyroidism and ophthalmopathy. Germline V gives CDR1 SGHRS, CDR2 YFSETQ. The CDR3 sequence is 15 residues long. Trimming removed 0 bases from V and 2 bases from J, with 9 bases in between. Exclusion of patients followed from uncontrolled infection, other autoimmune disease, pregnancy or lactation. Researchers took RNA transcripts and amplified the TCR beta CDR3 regions from them. RT-PCR in the first round (using the HTBI primer set) targeted the TCR CDR3. TCRdb independently ran MiXCR on the multiplex PCR reads; one entry per CDR3 protein. The sample has approximately 700,000 distinct CDR3 sequences, about 15% seen once.

This receptor was identified in a man between 18 and 35 years old with Graves' hyperthyroidism. This chain connects TRBV5-1 to TRBJ2-1; no clear D. The sample was blood. CDR3 residues: CASSLVFQPYNEQFF. In nucleotides, the CDR3 is TGCGCCAGCAGCTTGGTATTCCAACCCTACAATGAGCAGTTCTTC.